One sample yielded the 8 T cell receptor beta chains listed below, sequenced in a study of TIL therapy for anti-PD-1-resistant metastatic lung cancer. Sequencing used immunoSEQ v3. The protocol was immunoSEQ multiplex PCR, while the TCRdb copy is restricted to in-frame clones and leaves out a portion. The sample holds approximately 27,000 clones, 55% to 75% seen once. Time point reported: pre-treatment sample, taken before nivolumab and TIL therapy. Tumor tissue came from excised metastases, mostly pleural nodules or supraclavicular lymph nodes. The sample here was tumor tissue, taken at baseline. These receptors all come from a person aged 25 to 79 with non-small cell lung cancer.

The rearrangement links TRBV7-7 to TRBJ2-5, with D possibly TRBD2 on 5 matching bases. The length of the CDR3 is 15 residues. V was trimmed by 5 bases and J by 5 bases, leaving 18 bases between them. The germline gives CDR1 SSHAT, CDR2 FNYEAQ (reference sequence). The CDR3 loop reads CASSRNLILGETQYF. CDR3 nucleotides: TGTGCCAGCAGCCGTAATTTGATACTAGGCGAGACCCAGTACTTC.

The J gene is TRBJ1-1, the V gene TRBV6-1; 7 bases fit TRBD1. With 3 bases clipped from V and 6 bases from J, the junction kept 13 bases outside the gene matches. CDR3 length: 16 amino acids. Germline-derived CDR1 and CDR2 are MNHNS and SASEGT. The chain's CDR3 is CASSDQVVRGASEAFF. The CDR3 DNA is TGTGCCAGCAGTGATCAGGTGGTCAGGGGGGCTTCTGAAGCTTTCTTT.

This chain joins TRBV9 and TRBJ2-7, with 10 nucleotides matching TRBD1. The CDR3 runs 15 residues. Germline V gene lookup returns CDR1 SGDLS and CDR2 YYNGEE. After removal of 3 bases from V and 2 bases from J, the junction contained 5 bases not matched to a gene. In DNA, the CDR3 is TGTGCCAGCAGCGCTTCCGGGACAGGGGCCTACGAGCAGTACTTC. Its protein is CASSASGTGAYEQYF.

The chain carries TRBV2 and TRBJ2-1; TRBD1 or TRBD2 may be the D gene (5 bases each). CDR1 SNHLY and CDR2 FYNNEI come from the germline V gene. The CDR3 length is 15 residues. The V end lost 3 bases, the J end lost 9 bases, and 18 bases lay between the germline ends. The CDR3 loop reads CASSDLVEGSGEQFF. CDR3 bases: TGTGCCAGCAGTGATCTAGTAGAGGGGTCGGGTGAGCAGTTCTTC. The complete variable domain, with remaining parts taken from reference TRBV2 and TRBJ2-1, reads EPEVTQTPSHQVTQMGQEVILRCVPISNHLYFYWYRQILGQKVEFLVSFYNNEISEKSEIFDDQFSVERPDGSNFTLKIRSTKLEDSAMYFCASSDLVEGSGEQFFGPGTRLTVL.

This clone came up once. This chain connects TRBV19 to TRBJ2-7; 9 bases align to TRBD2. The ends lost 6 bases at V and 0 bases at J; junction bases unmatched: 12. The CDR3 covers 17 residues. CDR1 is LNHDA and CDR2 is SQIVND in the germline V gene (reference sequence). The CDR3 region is CASSNQHSSGVSYEQYF. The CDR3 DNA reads TGTGCCAGTAGCAACCAGCACTCTAGCGGGGTCTCCTACGAGCAGTACTTC.

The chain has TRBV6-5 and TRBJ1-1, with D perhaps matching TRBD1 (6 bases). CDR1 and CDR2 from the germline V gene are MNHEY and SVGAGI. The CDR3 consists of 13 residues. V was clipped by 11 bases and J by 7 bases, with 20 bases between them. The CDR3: CAAFRRGAFEAFF. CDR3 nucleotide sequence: TGTGCCGCCTTCCGGCGGGGGGCGTTTGAAGCTTTCTTT.

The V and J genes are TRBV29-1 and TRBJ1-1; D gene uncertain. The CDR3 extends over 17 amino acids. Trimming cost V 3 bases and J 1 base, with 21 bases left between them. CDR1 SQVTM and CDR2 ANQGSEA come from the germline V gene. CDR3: CSVEGSVTALPNTEAFF. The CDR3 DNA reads TGCAGCGTTGAGGGCAGCGTCACTGCTCTCCCGAACACTGAAGCTTTCTTT.

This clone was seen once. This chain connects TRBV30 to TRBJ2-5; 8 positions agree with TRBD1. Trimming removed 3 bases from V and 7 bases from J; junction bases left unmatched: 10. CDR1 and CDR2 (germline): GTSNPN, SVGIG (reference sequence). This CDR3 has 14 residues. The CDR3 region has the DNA TGTGCCTGGAGGGCCCTGACAGGGGCAGGGACCCAGTACTTC. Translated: CAWRALTGAGTQYF.